This is a list of T cell receptor beta chains from one sample in a study of beta chain features in type 1 diabetes. Sequencing used immunoSEQ multiplex PCR; TCRdb keeps in-frame clones, though not all of them. The table lists 250,000 to 350,000 clones, approximately 14% of them singletons. The sample was central memory CD4+ T cells from blood. These receptors were collected from a man younger than 45 in good health. Both conserved end residues are part of each CDR3. The D gene is left open where the match is weak. The size field is filled for only some rows; it gives once, few, many or a size class.

j_gene: TRBJ2-6; v_gene: TRBV7-2; d_gene: -; abundance: -; CDR3aa: CASSLFALTHSGANVLTF; CDR3nt: TGTGCCAGCAGCTTGTTCGCCCTTACCCACTCTGGGGCCAACGTCCTGACTTTC
j_gene: TRBJ2-2; v_gene: TRBV10-3; d_gene: -; abundance: -; CDR3aa: CAISDGNKNTGELFF; CDR3nt: TGTGCCATCAGTGACGGTAACAAGAACACCGGGGAGCTGTTTTTT
j_gene: TRBJ2-5; v_gene: TRBV13; d_gene: -; abundance: -; CDR3aa: CASSLQETQYF; CDR3nt: TGTGCCAGCAGTTTACAGGAGACCCAGTACTTC
j_gene: TRBJ2-1; v_gene: TRBV6-5; d_gene: -; abundance: -; CDR3aa: CASSLGRGRRWNEQFF; CDR3nt: TGTGCCAGCAGTTTGGGCCGGGGGCGTAGGTGGAATGAGCAGTTCTTC
j_gene: TRBJ2-5; v_gene: TRBV9; d_gene: -; abundance: -; CDR3aa: CASRSLSEETQYF; CDR3nt: TGTGCCAGCAGGAGCCTAAGCGAGGAGACCCAGTACTTC
j_gene: TRBJ2-2; v_gene: TRBV9; d_gene: TRBD2; abundance: -; CDR3aa: CASSVRGGAETGELFF; CDR3nt: TGTGCCAGCAGCGTCCGCGGGGGGGCGGAAACCGGGGAGCTGTTTTTT
j_gene: TRBJ2-1; v_gene: TRBV23-1; d_gene: TRBD2; abundance: few; CDR3aa: CASSQSGRGGRNEQFF; CDR3nt: TGCGCCAGCAGTCAATCTGGGCGGGGGGGCCGAAATGAGCAGTTCTTC
j_gene: TRBJ2-7; v_gene: TRBV20-1; d_gene: -; abundance: -; CDR3aa: CSALTGYEQYF; CDR3nt: TGCAGTGCCCTGACAGGCTACGAGCAGTACTTC
j_gene: TRBJ2-2; v_gene: TRBV6-5; d_gene: TRBD2; abundance: -; CDR3aa: CASSRAGAHTGELFF; CDR3nt: TGTGCCAGCAGTCGAGCGGGGGCCCACACCGGGGAGCTGTTTTTT
j_gene: TRBJ1-1; v_gene: TRBV11-3; d_gene: -; abundance: -; CDR3aa: CASSPLGAIRNTEAFF; CDR3nt: TGTGCCAGCAGCCCCCTGGGGGCGATACGGAACACTGAAGCTTTCTTT
j_gene: TRBJ2-3; v_gene: TRBV4-3; d_gene: TRBD1; abundance: few; CDR3aa: CASSRGGQGVSDTQYF; CDR3nt: TGCGCCAGCAGCCGTGGTGGACAGGGAGTTTCAGATACGCAGTATTTT
j_gene: TRBJ2-1; v_gene: TRBV5-1; d_gene: TRBD2; abundance: few; CDR3aa: CASSDRTSGKRVEQFF; CDR3nt: TGCGCCAGCAGCGATCGGACTAGCGGGAAGCGAGTTGAGCAGTTCTTC
j_gene: TRBJ2-3; v_gene: TRBV9; d_gene: -; abundance: few; CDR3aa: CASSVLLLDTQYF; CDR3nt: TGTGCCAGCAGCGTTCTCCTATTGGATACGCAGTATTTT
j_gene: TRBJ2-7; v_gene: TRBV25-1; d_gene: -; abundance: few; CDR3aa: CASSEGPPYEQYF; CDR3nt: TGTGCCAGCAGTGAAGGCCCGCCCTACGAGCAGTACTTC
j_gene: TRBJ2-5; v_gene: TRBV2; d_gene: -; abundance: few; CDR3aa: CASRTIGGPRETQYF; CDR3nt: TGTGCCAGCAGGACGATCGGGGGGCCGCGGGAGACCCAGTACTTC
j_gene: TRBJ1-2; v_gene: TRBV2; d_gene: TRBD1; abundance: few; CDR3aa: CASSEDRSGYGYTF; CDR3nt: TGTGCCAGCAGCGAGGACAGGAGCGGCTATGGCTACACCTTC
j_gene: TRBJ2-4; v_gene: TRBV28; d_gene: -; abundance: -; CDR3aa: CASSFLGLAKNIQYF; CDR3nt: TGTGCCAGCAGTTTTCTCGGTCTAGCCAAAAACATTCAGTACTTC
j_gene: TRBJ1-1; v_gene: TRBV7-9; d_gene: TRBD1; abundance: -; CDR3aa: CASSQTGRTEAFF; CDR3nt: TGTGCCAGCAGCCAGACAGGGCGGACTGAAGCTTTCTTT
j_gene: TRBJ1-2; v_gene: TRBV7-2; d_gene: -; abundance: -; CDR3aa: CASSHRGAYYGYTF; CDR3nt: TGTGCCAGCAGCCACCGGGGCGCGTACTATGGCTACACCTTC
j_gene: TRBJ2-2; v_gene: TRBV6-5; d_gene: -; abundance: few; CDR3aa: CASSPQPNTGELFF; CDR3nt: TGTGCCAGCAGTCCTCAGCCGAACACCGGGGAGCTGTTTTTT
j_gene: TRBJ2-3; v_gene: TRBV7-8; d_gene: TRBD2; abundance: -; CDR3aa: CASLAGVEDTQYF; CDR3nt: TGTGCCAGCTTAGCGGGAGTTGAAGATACGCAGTATTTT
j_gene: TRBJ1-6; v_gene: TRBV9; d_gene: TRBD1; abundance: -; CDR3aa: CASSVGRQGANSPLHF; CDR3nt: TGTGCCAGCAGCGTAGGGAGACAGGGAGCGAATTCACCCCTCCACTTT
j_gene: TRBJ2-1; v_gene: TRBV28; d_gene: TRBD1; abundance: -; CDR3aa: CASKGTGASYNEQFF; CDR3nt: TGTGCCAGCAAGGGGACAGGGGCATCCTACAATGAGCAGTTCTTC
j_gene: TRBJ2-3; v_gene: TRBV6-5; d_gene: -; abundance: few; CDR3aa: CASAPRRDTQYF; CDR3nt: TGTGCCAGCGCGCCACGTAGGGATACGCAGTATTTT
j_gene: TRBJ2-2; v_gene: TRBV6-1; d_gene: -; abundance: -; CDR3aa: CASSSRNTGELFF; CDR3nt: TGTGCCAGCAGTTCCAGGAACACCGGGGAGCTGTTTTTT
j_gene: TRBJ1-1; v_gene: TRBV14; d_gene: -; abundance: few; CDR3aa: CASSQDRLGSTEAFF; CDR3nt: TGTGCCAGCAGCCAAGATCGGTTGGGGTCTACTGAAGCTTTCTTT
j_gene: TRBJ2-1; v_gene: TRBV25-1; d_gene: -; abundance: -; CDR3aa: CASSEPQWASNEQFF; CDR3nt: TGTGCCAGCAGTGAACCCCAGTGGGCTAGCAATGAGCAGTTCTTC
j_gene: TRBJ1-6; v_gene: TRBV4-1; d_gene: -; abundance: many; CDR3aa: CASSQKPSRERPLHF; CDR3nt: TGCGCCAGCAGCCAAAAACCTTCCAGGGAACGACCCCTCCACTTT
j_gene: TRBJ1-5; v_gene: TRBV7-8; d_gene: -; abundance: few; CDR3aa: CASSLDYGQPQHF; CDR3nt: TGTGCCAGCAGCTTAGATTACGGTCAGCCCCAGCATTTT
j_gene: TRBJ2-1; v_gene: TRBV7-3; d_gene: TRBD1; abundance: -; CDR3aa: CASSWTGFGEQFF; CDR3nt: TGTGCCAGCAGCTGGACAGGGTTCGGTGAGCAGTTCTTC
j_gene: TRBJ2-2; v_gene: TRBV7-2; d_gene: -; abundance: few; CDR3aa: CASTGGYGGELFF; CDR3nt: TGTGCCAGCACCGGAGGGTACGGCGGGGAGCTGTTTTTT
j_gene: TRBJ2-5; v_gene: TRBV5-4; d_gene: -; abundance: few; CDR3aa: CASSPATEETQYF; CDR3nt: TGTGCCAGCAGCCCTGCCACGGAGGAGACCCAGTACTTC
j_gene: TRBJ1-6; v_gene: TRBV4-1; d_gene: -; abundance: few; CDR3aa: CASSQGLPGPGSPLHF; CDR3nt: TGCGCCAGCAGCCAAGGGCTCCCGGGACCGGGCTCACCCCTCCACTTT
j_gene: TRBJ1-4; v_gene: TRBV5-1; d_gene: -; abundance: few; CDR3aa: CASSFSNRRTSNEKLFF; CDR3nt: TGCGCCAGCAGCTTTTCAAATCGGAGGACTTCTAATGAAAAACTGTTTTTT
j_gene: TRBJ1-5; v_gene: TRBV2; d_gene: -; abundance: few; CDR3aa: CASRVTGNQPQHF; CDR3nt: TGTGCCAGCAGGGTTACAGGGAATCAGCCCCAGCATTTT
j_gene: TRBJ2-5; v_gene: TRBV7-9; d_gene: -; abundance: few; CDR3aa: CASSLRGSNKETQYF; CDR3nt: TGTGCCAGCAGCTTACGGGGGTCTAATAAAGAGACCCAGTACTTC
j_gene: TRBJ2-1; v_gene: TRBV7-9; d_gene: -; abundance: few; CDR3aa: CASSHPTRSNEQFF; CDR3nt: TGCGCCAGCAGCCACCCGACTAGAAGCAATGAGCAGTTCTTC
j_gene: TRBJ2-7; v_gene: TRBV7-9; d_gene: -; abundance: once; CDR3aa: CATRGGPYEQYF; CDR3nt: TGTGCCACCCGGGGTGGGCCCTACGAGCAGTACTTC
j_gene: TRBJ2-1; v_gene: TRBV29-1; d_gene: -; abundance: -; CDR3aa: CSVNLRAGSYNEQFF; CDR3nt: TGCAGCGTTAACCTCCGGGCGGGCTCCTACAATGAGCAGTTCTTC
j_gene: TRBJ2-1; v_gene: TRBV11-2; d_gene: -; abundance: few; CDR3aa: CASSLSTEQFF; CDR3nt: TGTGCCAGCAGCTTATCGACCGAGCAGTTCTTC
j_gene: TRBJ1-1; v_gene: TRBV7-6; d_gene: TRBD1; abundance: -; CDR3aa: CASSLATGDTEAFF; CDR3nt: TGTGCCAGCAGTCTTGCCACAGGGGACACTGAAGCTTTCTTT
j_gene: TRBJ1-5; v_gene: TRBV5-8; d_gene: -; abundance: few; CDR3aa: CASSLVGAGRGSNQPQHF; CDR3nt: TGTGCCAGCAGCTTGGTAGGGGCAGGGCGAGGGTCAAATCAGCCCCAGCATTTT
j_gene: TRBJ2-7; v_gene: TRBV6-6; d_gene: -; abundance: few; CDR3aa: CASSYRDPSSYEQYF; CDR3nt: TGTGCCAGCAGTTACAGGGACCCTAGCTCCTACGAGCAGTACTTC
j_gene: TRBJ2-1; v_gene: TRBV7-2; d_gene: -; abundance: -; CDR3aa: CASSRRQNNEQFF; CDR3nt: TGTGCCAGCAGCCGACGACAGAACAATGAGCAGTTCTTC
j_gene: TRBJ1-6; v_gene: TRBV15; d_gene: -; abundance: -; CDR3aa: CATSREYNSPLHF; CDR3nt: TGTGCCACCAGCAGAGAGTATAATTCACCCCTCCACTTT
j_gene: TRBJ2-6; v_gene: TRBV6-6; d_gene: TRBD1; abundance: many; CDR3aa: CASSYQQGDVLTF; CDR3nt: TGTGCCAGCAGTTATCAACAGGGGGACGTCCTGACTTTC
j_gene: TRBJ1-1; v_gene: TRBV5-1; d_gene: TRBD1; abundance: few; CDR3aa: CATRTGVNTEAFF; CDR3nt: TGCGCCACCCGGACAGGGGTAAACACTGAAGCTTTCTTT
j_gene: TRBJ1-2; v_gene: TRBV29-1; d_gene: -; abundance: few; CDR3aa: CSVGMAGLSGYTF; CDR3nt: TGCAGCGTCGGAATGGCGGGGTTGAGTGGCTACACCTTC
j_gene: TRBJ2-3; v_gene: TRBV12-5; d_gene: -; abundance: few; CDR3aa: CASGLVPSADTQYF; CDR3nt: TGTGCTAGTGGTTTGGTACCTAGCGCAGATACGCAGTATTTT
j_gene: TRBJ2-3; v_gene: TRBV9; d_gene: TRBD2; abundance: few; CDR3aa: CASSVENGGWTDTQYF; CDR3nt: TGTGCCAGCAGCGTAGAGAACGGGGGGTGGACAGATACGCAGTATTTT
j_gene: TRBJ2-1; v_gene: TRBV7-2; d_gene: TRBD2; abundance: -; CDR3aa: CASSPRGGNYNEQFF; CDR3nt: TGTGCCAGCAGCCCGCGCGGGGGAAACTACAATGAGCAGTTCTTC
j_gene: TRBJ1-2; v_gene: TRBV7-6; d_gene: -; abundance: -; CDR3aa: CASSLGPGGGGYTF; CDR3nt: TGTGCCAGCAGCTTAGGGCCGGGGGGAGGTGGCTACACCTTC
j_gene: TRBJ1-1; v_gene: TRBV5-1; d_gene: TRBD1; abundance: -; CDR3aa: CASSSAGGKNTEAFF; CDR3nt: TGCGCCAGCAGCTCTGCAGGGGGAAAGAACACTGAAGCTTTCTTT